This T cell receptor beta chain was obtained from a study of blood T cells in healthy people across ages. Study findings and constraints: When one million T cells were used, diversity estimates were thought to be underestimates. Age showed a roughly linear inverse relationship with TCR beta diversity per million T cells.

On this clonotype: The antigen is undetermined.

V lost 5 bases and J lost 3, with 16 bases in between. This CDR3 spans 15 amino acids. The use of a sample-barcoded 5' primer and a J-beta primer mix characterized a second PCR of about 7 to 12 cycles. There were at least 3 million CDR3-containing paired-end reads obtained from each sample. In TCRdb, the 5' RACE reads were re-called with MiXCR into one record per CDR3 protein. The sample records 920,000 or so distinct CDR3 sequences, 40% to 55% being singletons. The V call is TRBV12-3 or TRBV12-4, the J call TRBJ1-2; D is possibly TRBD1 (5 bases). The receptor's source is a woman aged 60-75 years in good health. Material for sequencing was blood. CDR3 in amino acids: CASSGGKDSHYGYTF. The CDR3 DNA follows: TGTGCCAGCAGTGGCGGTAAAGACAGTCACTATGGCTACACCTTC.